These T cell receptor beta chains were read from a single sample in a study of T cells after yellow fever vaccination. TCRdb processed the 5' RACE reads anew with MiXCR; each CDR3 protein has one entry. The table shows some 340,000 distinct CDR3 sequences, with over 4% occurring only once. This specimen consisted of PBMCs, obtained 5 days after the yellow fever booster vaccination. These TCRs come from a man younger than 35 who received the YFV17D yellow fever vaccine. Each CDR3 is given with its conserved first and last residue. Fields, in order: clone size, D gene, J gene, V gene, CDR3 DNA, CDR3 protein. A D gene is named only where the DNA matches it firmly. Size is stated for part of the rows, as once, few or many counts, or as a class when the clone is expanded.

clone size: NA; D gene: NA; J gene: TRBJ1-1; V gene: TRBV6-4; CDR3 DNA: TGTGCCAGTAGTAAAGGGACCGACACTGAAGCTTTCTTT; CDR3 protein: CASSKGTDTEAFF
clone size: few; D gene: NA; J gene: TRBJ1-1; V gene: TRBV4-1; CDR3 DNA: TGCGCCAGCAGCCAAGGGCTAAGGGGAGCCGAAGCTTTCTTT; CDR3 protein: CASSQGLRGAEAFF
clone size: many; D gene: NA; J gene: TRBJ1-5; V gene: TRBV6-5; CDR3 DNA: TGTGCCAGCAGTTTGGGGCCAGGCAGTCCTAGCAATCAGCCCCAGCATTTT; CDR3 protein: CASSLGPGSPSNQPQHF
clone size: few; D gene: TRBD1; J gene: TRBJ1-5; V gene: TRBV2; CDR3 DNA: TGTGCCAGTAAACCAACAGGGGGTCAGCCCCAGCATTTT; CDR3 protein: CASKPTGGQPQHF
clone size: many; D gene: TRBD1; J gene: TRBJ2-7; V gene: TRBV4-3; CDR3 DNA: TGCGCCAGCAGCCGATCACCGGGACAGTACTACGAGCAGTACTTC; CDR3 protein: CASSRSPGQYYEQYF
clone size: few; D gene: NA; J gene: TRBJ2-5; V gene: TRBV7-8; CDR3 DNA: TGTGCCAGCAGCTCCGTCAGCCAGAAGACCCAGTACTTC; CDR3 protein: CASSSVSQKTQYF
clone size: NA; D gene: TRBD1; J gene: TRBJ1-5; V gene: TRBV6-6; CDR3 DNA: TGTGCCAGCACCCCGGACAGGTCGGAGCCCCAGCATTTT; CDR3 protein: CASTPDRSEPQHF
clone size: few; D gene: NA; J gene: TRBJ2-3; V gene: TRBV4-2; CDR3 DNA: TGTGCCAGCAGCCAAGAAAGGAGGACGCAGTATTTT; CDR3 protein: CASSQERRTQYF
clone size: few; D gene: NA; J gene: TRBJ2-6; V gene: TRBV5-4; CDR3 DNA: TGTGCCAGCAGCTTGAACAGTCATTCTGGGGCCAACGTCCTGACTTTC; CDR3 protein: CASSLNSHSGANVLTF
clone size: few; D gene: TRBD1; J gene: TRBJ1-1; V gene: TRBV29-1; CDR3 DNA: TGCAGCGTTGAAACAGGGGATTTTGTGAACACTGAAGCTTTCTTT; CDR3 protein: CSVETGDFVNTEAFF
clone size: few; D gene: TRBD1; J gene: TRBJ1-6; V gene: TRBV5-5; CDR3 DNA: TGTGCCAGCAGCTGGACAGGGGTCATGCCCTATAATTCACCCCTCCACTTT; CDR3 protein: CASSWTGVMPYNSPLHF
clone size: many; D gene: NA; J gene: TRBJ2-7; V gene: TRBV5-1; CDR3 DNA: TGCGCCAGCATAGGGGACTCCTACGAGCAGTACTTC; CDR3 protein: CASIGDSYEQYF
clone size: many; D gene: TRBD2; J gene: TRBJ2-5; V gene: TRBV7-2; CDR3 DNA: TGTGCCAGCAGCTTAGCAGGACTAGCGGGAGAGACCCAGTACTTC; CDR3 protein: CASSLAGLAGETQYF
clone size: NA; D gene: NA; J gene: TRBJ1-5; V gene: TRBV7-8; CDR3 DNA: TGTGCCAGCAGCTTGATGCGGAGGGGGGCCGGGCAGCCCCAGCATTTT; CDR3 protein: CASSLMRRGAGQPQHF
clone size: NA; D gene: NA; J gene: TRBJ1-2; V gene: TRBV3-1; CDR3 DNA: TGTGCCAGCAGCCAAGAACGAGTGGGCCGCACTAACTATGGCTACACCTTC; CDR3 protein: CASSQERVGRTNYGYTF
clone size: many; D gene: NA; J gene: TRBJ2-3; V gene: TRBV5-1; CDR3 DNA: TGCGCCAGCAGCCCCCCAATGGACTACACAGATACGCAGTATTTT; CDR3 protein: CASSPPMDYTDTQYF
clone size: few; D gene: TRBD1; J gene: TRBJ2-7; V gene: TRBV27; CDR3 DNA: TGTGCCAGCAGTGGAGAGGGGGCCTCAGGCTACGAGCAGTACTTC; CDR3 protein: CASSGEGASGYEQYF
clone size: NA; D gene: NA; J gene: TRBJ1-2; V gene: TRBV18; CDR3 DNA: TGTGCCAGCTCACCACCTCACGGGGCTGGCTACACCTTC; CDR3 protein: CASSPPHGAGYTF
clone size: few; D gene: TRBD2; J gene: TRBJ2-1; V gene: TRBV10-3; CDR3 DNA: TGTGCCATCAGTGAGCCGAAGTTGGGTGGCGGGGGGGCGGCTGAGCAGTTCTTC; CDR3 protein: CAISEPKLGGGGAAEQFF
clone size: NA; D gene: TRBD2; J gene: TRBJ2-7; V gene: TRBV5-1; CDR3 DNA: TGCGCCAGCTCGACTAGCGGGGGTTCCTACGAGCAGTACTTC; CDR3 protein: CASSTSGGSYEQYF
clone size: NA; D gene: TRBD2; J gene: TRBJ2-1; V gene: TRBV9; CDR3 DNA: TGTGCCAGCAGCGACCCCCGGGGGCCTAGCGGGGGGGCCTACAATGAGCAGTTCTTC; CDR3 protein: CASSDPRGPSGGAYNEQFF
clone size: many; D gene: NA; J gene: TRBJ2-2; V gene: TRBV5-1; CDR3 DNA: TGCGCCAGCAGCCGAGATTCTCTGCCCGGGGAGCTGTTTTTT; CDR3 protein: CASSRDSLPGELFF
clone size: NA; D gene: NA; J gene: TRBJ2-5; V gene: TRBV21-1; CDR3 DNA: TGTGCCAGCAGCAGACACACGGAGACCCAGTACTTC; CDR3 protein: CASSRHTETQYF
clone size: NA; D gene: NA; J gene: TRBJ2-5; V gene: TRBV10-3; CDR3 DNA: TGTGCCATCAGTGCTTCGCAAGAGACCCAGTACTTC; CDR3 protein: CAISASQETQYF
clone size: few; D gene: NA; J gene: TRBJ1-6; V gene: TRBV5-1; CDR3 DNA: TGCGCCAGCAGCTTGGTGAGCTCGGATAATTCACCCCTCCACTTT; CDR3 protein: CASSLVSSDNSPLHF
clone size: many; D gene: NA; J gene: TRBJ2-1; V gene: TRBV9; CDR3 DNA: TGTGCCAGCAGCTCCCAACTCAATGAGCAGTTCTTC; CDR3 protein: CASSSQLNEQFF
clone size: many; D gene: TRBD2; J gene: TRBJ2-3; V gene: TRBV4-2; CDR3 DNA: TGTGCCAGCAGCCAAACTAGCGGGGGGCCAGATACGCAGTATTTT; CDR3 protein: CASSQTSGGPDTQYF
clone size: many; D gene: NA; J gene: TRBJ1-2; V gene: TRBV7-8; CDR3 DNA: TGTGCCAGCAGCTCCCGGACAGCAGCTAACTATGGCTACACCTTC; CDR3 protein: CASSSRTAANYGYTF
clone size: NA; D gene: TRBD1; J gene: TRBJ2-7; V gene: TRBV5-5; CDR3 DNA: TGTGCCAGCAGCCTTCCCCAGAGGGACAGCTCCTACGAGCAGTACTTC; CDR3 protein: CASSLPQRDSSYEQYF
clone size: few; D gene: NA; J gene: TRBJ1-6; V gene: TRBV7-2; CDR3 DNA: TGTGCCAGCAGCTTAGACAGGGCGGGTTCACCCCTCCACTTT; CDR3 protein: CASSLDRAGSPLHF
clone size: NA; D gene: TRBD1; J gene: TRBJ2-5; V gene: TRBV20-1; CDR3 DNA: TGCAGTGCACTAAACCCAGGGGGCCTGGGAGAGACCCAGTACTTC; CDR3 protein: CSALNPGGLGETQYF
clone size: NA; D gene: NA; J gene: TRBJ2-3; V gene: TRBV6-5; CDR3 DNA: TGTGCCAGCAGTTATATCGGGGATACAGATACGCAGTATTTT; CDR3 protein: CASSYIGDTDTQYF
clone size: few; D gene: NA; J gene: TRBJ2-1; V gene: TRBV25-1; CDR3 DNA: TGTGCCAGCAGTGATTCCGGGGGGCCACAGTTCTTC; CDR3 protein: CASSDSGGPQFF
clone size: many; D gene: NA; J gene: TRBJ2-5; V gene: TRBV5-5; CDR3 DNA: TGTGCCAGCAGCTTGGAACTCCGACAAGAGACCCAGTACTTC; CDR3 protein: CASSLELRQETQYF
clone size: few; D gene: TRBD1; J gene: TRBJ1-5; V gene: TRBV3-1; CDR3 DNA: TGTGCCAGCAGCCAAGGGTGGGACAGGAACGGGCCCCAGCATTTT; CDR3 protein: CASSQGWDRNGPQHF
clone size: NA; D gene: NA; J gene: TRBJ2-2; V gene: TRBV5-4; CDR3 DNA: TGTGCCAGCCACCCCCCGGACAGCCCAGACCTCGCGAACACCGGGGAGCTGTTTTTT; CDR3 protein: CASHPPDSPDLANTGELFF
clone size: few; D gene: NA; J gene: TRBJ2-5; V gene: TRBV7-2; CDR3 DNA: TGTGCCAGCAGCTCACAATCCCAGGGACTGAAAGAGACCCAGTACTTC; CDR3 protein: CASSSQSQGLKETQYF
clone size: NA; D gene: TRBD2; J gene: TRBJ2-1; V gene: TRBV19; CDR3 DNA: TGTGCCAGTTATCCCCGGGGGGGCTCCTACAATGAGCAGTTCTTC; CDR3 protein: CASYPRGGSYNEQFF
clone size: NA; D gene: NA; J gene: TRBJ2-5; V gene: TRBV4-3; CDR3 DNA: TGCGCCAGCAGCCAAGTGTCCGTGGTGGGGGGCCTGGGAGAGACCCAGTACTTC; CDR3 protein: CASSQVSVVGGLGETQYF
clone size: NA; D gene: TRBD2; J gene: TRBJ2-5; V gene: TRBV7-2; CDR3 DNA: TGTGCCAGCAGCTTAGTGCAGGGTGGGGAGGGGACCCAGTACTTC; CDR3 protein: CASSLVQGGEGTQYF
clone size: many; D gene: NA; J gene: TRBJ2-2; V gene: TRBV7-7; CDR3 DNA: TGTGCTAGCAGCTTCTCCCGGACTGCGAACACCGGGGAGCTGTTTTTT; CDR3 protein: CASSFSRTANTGELFF
clone size: many; D gene: NA; J gene: TRBJ2-6; V gene: TRBV5-1; CDR3 DNA: TGCGCCAGCAGGGGGGCACCCGGGGCCAACGTCCTGACTTTC; CDR3 protein: CASRGAPGANVLTF
clone size: many; D gene: TRBD2; J gene: TRBJ2-7; V gene: TRBV6-5; CDR3 DNA: TGTGCCAGCAGTCGAGGGGGGACTAGCGGGGGGTCGTACGAGCAGTACTTC; CDR3 protein: CASSRGGTSGGSYEQYF
clone size: few; D gene: NA; J gene: TRBJ2-5; V gene: TRBV20-1; CDR3 DNA: TGCAGTGTAATATCCCGGGGGCAAGAGACCCAGTACTTC; CDR3 protein: CSVISRGQETQYF
clone size: many; D gene: TRBD2; J gene: TRBJ2-1; V gene: TRBV6-5; CDR3 DNA: TGTGCCAGCAGTCAACTAGCGGGGGGCTACAATGAGCAGTTCTTC; CDR3 protein: CASSQLAGGYNEQFF
clone size: few; D gene: NA; J gene: TRBJ2-3; V gene: TRBV3-1; CDR3 DNA: TGTGCCAGCAGCCAAGGCCTGGGCAGGGCGACAGATACGCAGTATTTT; CDR3 protein: CASSQGLGRATDTQYF
clone size: few; D gene: NA; J gene: TRBJ1-2; V gene: TRBV20-1; CDR3 DNA: TGCAGTGCTAGTGAGACAGTGTATGGCTACACCTTC; CDR3 protein: CSASETVYGYTF
clone size: many; D gene: NA; J gene: TRBJ1-5; V gene: TRBV3-1; CDR3 DNA: TGTGCCAGCAGCCAAGGGGCACAGATGAATCAGCCCCAGCATTTT; CDR3 protein: CASSQGAQMNQPQHF
clone size: many; D gene: NA; J gene: TRBJ1-5; V gene: TRBV25-1; CDR3 DNA: TGTGCCAGCACCGGAGAAAGGGGAGGCAATCAGCCCCAGCATTTT; CDR3 protein: CASTGERGGNQPQHF
clone size: NA; D gene: NA; J gene: TRBJ2-2; V gene: TRBV7-9; CDR3 DNA: TGTGCCAGCAGCCCGATGGGCGGGGAGCTGTTTTTT; CDR3 protein: CASSPMGGELFF
clone size: many; D gene: TRBD2; J gene: TRBJ2-1; V gene: TRBV2; CDR3 DNA: TGTGCCAGCAGTATCCGACTAGCGAACAATGAGCAGTTCTTC; CDR3 protein: CASSIRLANNEQFF
clone size: NA; D gene: NA; J gene: TRBJ2-1; V gene: TRBV7-8; CDR3 DNA: TGTGCCAGCAACCCCCGAGGTCGGAATGAGCAGTTCTTC; CDR3 protein: CASNPRGRNEQFF